Shown below are 5 T cell receptor beta chains from a single sample sequenced in a study of beta chain features in type 1 diabetes. cDNA synthesis used the whole RNA isolate, giving expressed TCRB sequences. Produced via immunoSEQ multiplex PCR; TCRdb's table is partial and in-frame only. The sample lists about 450,000 clones, approximately 10% seen once, with 0.035% to 0.05% in the top ten. The sequencing sample was made of naive CD4+ T cells from blood. These receptors were taken from a woman younger than 35 in good health.

This clone has more than one count but fewer than ten. This rearrangement joins TRBV7-9 to TRBJ1-1; no firm D call. The V end was cut by 6 bases, the J end by 1 base, with 12 bases between. The germline V gene has CDR1 SEHNR and CDR2 FQNEAQ (reference sequence). The CDR3 sequence is 14 residues long. DNA for the CDR3: TGTGCCAGCAGAACATCCACCGAGAACACTGAAGCTTTCTTT. This codes for CASRTSTENTEAFF.

This clone turned up a few times. The V gene is TRBV7-8, the J gene TRBJ2-5; tentative D call: TRBD2 (6 bases). Trimming removed 8 bases from V and 5 bases from J, with 12 bases in between. The CDR3 runs 12 residues. Germline V lookup: CDR1 SGHVS, CDR2 FQNEAQ. CDR3 bases: TGTGCCAGCGCCCGCGGGGATGAGACCCAGTACTTC. Its protein product is CASARGDETQYF.

In this sample, this clone turned up a few times. The chain joins TRBV6-5 to TRBJ2-3; D unresolved. Trimming cost V 7 bases and J 6 bases, with 8 bases left between them. The germline gives CDR1 MNHEY, CDR2 SVGAGI. The CDR3 has 11 amino acids. The CDR3 is CASILMDTQYF. The CDR3 region has the DNA TGTGCCAGCATTCTAATGGATACGCAGTATTTT.

This chain connects TRBV7-9 to TRBJ1-6, with D tentatively TRBD1 (5 bases). Germline CDR1 and CDR2: SEHNR and FQNEAQ (reference sequence). This CDR3 is 15 amino acids long. V was shortened by 1 base and J by 6 bases, with 10 bases between the two germline ends. The DNA of the CDR3 is TGTGCCAGCAGCTTAGGGCAGGGAGCTAATTCACCCCTCCACTTT. Translated, it gives CASSLGQGANSPLHF.

This clone was detected a few times. The rearrangement uses TRBV2 and TRBJ2-7; 14 bases fit TRBD2. This CDR3 is 14 amino acids long. CDR1 and CDR2 (germline): SNHLY, FYNNEI. Germline trimming cut 7 bases from V and 6 bases from J; bases unmatched to any gene: 5. The CDR3 nucleotides read TGTGCCAGCACCCGGGGACTAGCGGGGGCCGAGCAGTACTTC. Protein product: CASTRGLAGAEQYF.